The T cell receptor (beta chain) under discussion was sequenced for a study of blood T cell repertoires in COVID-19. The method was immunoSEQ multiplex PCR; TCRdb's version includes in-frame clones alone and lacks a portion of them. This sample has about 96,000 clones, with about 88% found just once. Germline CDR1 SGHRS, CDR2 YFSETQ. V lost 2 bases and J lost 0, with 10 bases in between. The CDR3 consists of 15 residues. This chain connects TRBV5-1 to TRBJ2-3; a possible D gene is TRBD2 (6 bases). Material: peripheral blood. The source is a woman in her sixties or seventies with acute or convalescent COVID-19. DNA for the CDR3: TGCGCCAGCAGCTTAGCAACTAGCAGCACAGATACGCAGTATTTT. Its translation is CASSLATSSTDTQYF.